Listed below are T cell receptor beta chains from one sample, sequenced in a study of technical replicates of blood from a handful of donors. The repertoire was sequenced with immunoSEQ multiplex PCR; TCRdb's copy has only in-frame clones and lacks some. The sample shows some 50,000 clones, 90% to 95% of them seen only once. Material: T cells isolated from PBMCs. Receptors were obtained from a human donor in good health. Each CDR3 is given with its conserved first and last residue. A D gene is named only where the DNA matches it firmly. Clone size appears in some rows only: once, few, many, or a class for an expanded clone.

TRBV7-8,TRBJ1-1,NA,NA,TGTGCCAGCAGCTTAGAGTCGGGGACTGAAGCTTTCTTT,CASSLESGTEAFF
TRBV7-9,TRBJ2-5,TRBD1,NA,TGTGCCAGCAGCAGAGGACAGGGAGAGACCCAGTACTTC,CASSRGQGETQYF
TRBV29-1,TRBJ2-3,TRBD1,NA,TGCAGCGTCGTACAGGGGGCTTGGACAGATACGCAGTATTTT,CSVVQGAWTDTQYF
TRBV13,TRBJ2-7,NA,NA,TGTGCCAGCAGCTTAGAATCCACCTACGAGCAGTACTTC,CASSLESTYEQYF
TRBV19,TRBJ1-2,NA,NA,TGTGCCAGTAATTACCAGACGGGAACCGATGGCTACACCTTC,CASNYQTGTDGYTF
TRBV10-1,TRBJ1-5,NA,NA,TGCGCCAGCAGTCCAACAGGGTTCCAGCCCCAGCATTTT,CASSPTGFQPQHF
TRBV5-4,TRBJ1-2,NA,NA,TGTGCCAGCAGCTTGAGGGGGGGAGGAGATGGCTACACCTTC,CASSLRGGGDGYTF
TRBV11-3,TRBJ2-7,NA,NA,TGTGCCAGCCGTAACTCGGACACTTCCTACGAGCAGTACTTC,CASRNSDTSYEQYF
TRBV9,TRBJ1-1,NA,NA,TGTGCCAGCAGCGTAGGGCTTGGAGGGAACACTGAAGCTTTCTTT,CASSVGLGGNTEAFF
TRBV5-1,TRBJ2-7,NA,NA,TGCGCCAGCAGCTTGGCCCTCCCCTACGAGCAGTACTTC,CASSLALPYEQYF
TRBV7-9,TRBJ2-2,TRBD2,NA,TGTGCCAGCAGCTACCCGGGACTAGCTCAGACCGGGGAGCTGTTTTTT,CASSYPGLAQTGELFF
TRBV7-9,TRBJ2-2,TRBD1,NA,TGTGCCAGCAGCCACCGGACAGGGATTACCGGGGAGCTGTTTTTT,CASSHRTGITGELFF
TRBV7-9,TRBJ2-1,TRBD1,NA,TGTGCCAGCAGCGCGGTCCTGGGACAGGGCTTGGGAGGGGTCTTC,CASSAVLGQGLGGVF
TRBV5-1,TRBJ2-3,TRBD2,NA,TGCGCCAGCAGCTTGGGGGGGACTAGCGGGGGCACAGATACGCAGTATTTT,CASSLGGTSGGTDTQYF
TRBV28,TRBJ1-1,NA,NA,TGTGCCAGCAGTTCCTCCCCCTTGACTGAAGCTTTCTTT,CASSSSPLTEAFF
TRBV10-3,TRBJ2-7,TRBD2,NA,TGTGCCATACGAGAGGAGGGAGCCGGGGGGGGGTACTTC,CAIREEGAGGGYF
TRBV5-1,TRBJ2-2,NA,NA,TGCGCCAGCAGACCAGGGGCTAGCAACACCGGGGAGCTGTTTTTT,CASRPGASNTGELFF
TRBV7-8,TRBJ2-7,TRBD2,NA,TGTGCCAGCAGCTGGGGGGAGGGGATTACCTACGAGCAGTACTTC,CASSWGEGITYEQYF
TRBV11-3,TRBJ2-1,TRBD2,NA,TGTGCCAGCAGCCCCCGTATAGCGGGGACCTACAATGAGCAGTTCTTC,CASSPRIAGTYNEQFF
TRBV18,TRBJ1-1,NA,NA,TGTGCCAGCTCACGCTCGGGTGGTGACGCTTTCTTT,CASSRSGGDAFF
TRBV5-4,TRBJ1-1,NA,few,TGTGCCAGCAGCTTGTTCGGTGCTGAAGCTTTCTTT,CASSLFGAEAFF
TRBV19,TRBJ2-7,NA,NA,TGTGCCAGTAGTCCCGGGTCGAGCACCCCGAGCTCCTACGAGCAGTACTTC,CASSPGSSTPSSYEQYF
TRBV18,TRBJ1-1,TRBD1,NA,TGTGCCAGCTCACTGACAGGGGAGAACACTGAAGCTTTCTTT,CASSLTGENTEAFF
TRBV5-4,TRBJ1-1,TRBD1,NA,TGTGCCAGCAGCTTGGCGGGACAGGGGATTGAAGCTTTCTTT,CASSLAGQGIEAFF
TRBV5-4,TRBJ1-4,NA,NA,TGTGCCAGCAGCTTGGCCGGGTCAAATGAAAAACTGTTTTTT,CASSLAGSNEKLFF
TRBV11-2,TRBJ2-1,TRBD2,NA,TGTGCCAGCAGCTCCAGAGCGGGAAATGAGCAGTTCTTC,CASSSRAGNEQFF
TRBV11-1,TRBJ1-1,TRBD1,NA,TGTGCCAGCAGCTTAAGGGGACAGGGGGCTGAAGCTTTCTTT,CASSLRGQGAEAFF